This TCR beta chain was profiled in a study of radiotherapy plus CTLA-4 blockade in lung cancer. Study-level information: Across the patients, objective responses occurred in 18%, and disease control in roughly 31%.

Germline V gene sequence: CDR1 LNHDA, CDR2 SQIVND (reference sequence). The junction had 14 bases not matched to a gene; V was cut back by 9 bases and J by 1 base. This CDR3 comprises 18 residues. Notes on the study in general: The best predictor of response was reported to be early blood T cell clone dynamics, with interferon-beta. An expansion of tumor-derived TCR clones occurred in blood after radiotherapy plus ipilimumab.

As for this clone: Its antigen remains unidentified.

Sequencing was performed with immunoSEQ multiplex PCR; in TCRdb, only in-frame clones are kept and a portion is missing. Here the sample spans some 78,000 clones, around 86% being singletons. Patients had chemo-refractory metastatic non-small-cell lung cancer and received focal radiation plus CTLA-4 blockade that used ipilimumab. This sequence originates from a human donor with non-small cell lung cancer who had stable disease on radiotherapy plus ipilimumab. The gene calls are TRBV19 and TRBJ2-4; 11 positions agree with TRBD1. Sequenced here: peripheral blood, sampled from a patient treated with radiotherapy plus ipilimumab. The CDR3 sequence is CASQSPRTGGTAKNIQYF. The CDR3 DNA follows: TGTGCCAGCCAGTCCCCCAGGACAGGGGGCACCGCCAAAAACATTCAGTACTTC.